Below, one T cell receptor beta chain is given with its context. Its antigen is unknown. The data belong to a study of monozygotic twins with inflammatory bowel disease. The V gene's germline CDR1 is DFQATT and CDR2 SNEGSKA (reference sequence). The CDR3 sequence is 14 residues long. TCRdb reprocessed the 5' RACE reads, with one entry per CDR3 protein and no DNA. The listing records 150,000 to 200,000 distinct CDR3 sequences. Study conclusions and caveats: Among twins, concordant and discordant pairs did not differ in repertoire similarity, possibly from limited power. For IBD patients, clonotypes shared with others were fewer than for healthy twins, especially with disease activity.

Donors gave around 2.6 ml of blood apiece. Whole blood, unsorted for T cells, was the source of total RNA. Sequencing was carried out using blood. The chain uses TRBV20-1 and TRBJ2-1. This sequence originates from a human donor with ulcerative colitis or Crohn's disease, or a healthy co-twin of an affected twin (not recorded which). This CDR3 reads CSARGPFLYNEQFF.